This section outlines one TCR beta chain sequence together with its context. Sequencing used immunoSEQ multiplex PCR; TCRdb keeps in-frame clones, though not all of them. The table shows more than 55,000 clones, with about 88% occurring only once. The data were obtained in a study of OX40 agonist ivuxolimab in advanced cancers. On the study more broadly: Partial response was recorded in three patients: one hepatocellular carcinoma and two cutaneous melanoma cases.

V gave up 4 bases and J gave up 7 bases, with 14 bases separating them. The CDR3 contains 14 residues. CDR1 and CDR2 (germline): SGHRS, YFSETQ. This clonotype was obtained from an adult with an advanced solid tumor such as melanoma, head and neck, liver or kidney cancer. The sequencing used CD4+ or CD8+ T cells sorted from blood, collected in a trial of the OX40 agonist ivuxolimab. The chain uses TRBV5-1 and TRBJ2-2; D call uncertain. The CDR3 spells CASSGNAADGELFF. The CDR3 DNA follows: TGCGCCAGCAGCGGGAACGCGGCGGACGGGGAGCTGTTTTTT.